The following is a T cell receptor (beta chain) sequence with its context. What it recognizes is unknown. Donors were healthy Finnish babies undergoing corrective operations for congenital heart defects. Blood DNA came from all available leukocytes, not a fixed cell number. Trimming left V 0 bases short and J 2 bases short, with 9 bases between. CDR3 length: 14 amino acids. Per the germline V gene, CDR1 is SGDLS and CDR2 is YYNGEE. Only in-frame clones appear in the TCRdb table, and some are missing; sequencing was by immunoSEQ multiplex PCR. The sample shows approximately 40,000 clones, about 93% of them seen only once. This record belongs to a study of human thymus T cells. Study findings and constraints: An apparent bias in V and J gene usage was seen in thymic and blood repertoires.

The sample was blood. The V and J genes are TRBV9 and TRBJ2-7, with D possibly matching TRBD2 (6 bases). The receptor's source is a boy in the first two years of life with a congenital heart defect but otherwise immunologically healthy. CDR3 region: CASSVGGVPYEQYF. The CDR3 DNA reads TGTGCCAGCAGCGTAGGGGGGGTTCCCTACGAGCAGTACTTC.